The rows below give T cell receptor beta chains drawn from one sample of a study of blood T cell repertoires in COVID-19. The protocol was immunoSEQ multiplex PCR, while the TCRdb copy is restricted to in-frame clones and leaves out a portion. The sample contains roughly 63,000 clones, 80% to 90% of which appear only once. Material for sequencing was peripheral blood. The receptors originated from a man aged 50 to 59 with acute or convalescent COVID-19. CDR3s include the opening cysteine and the closing phenylalanine or tryptophan. The order of the fields is J gene, clone size, CDR3 length, D gene, V gene, CDR3 DNA, CDR3 protein. A D gene is named only where the DNA matches it firmly. Part of the rows lack a size; the others show once, few, many or a class for expanded clones.

TRBJ1-1,-,15,-,TRBV19,TGTGCCAGTAGTATCCAGATTATCATGAACACTGAAGCTTTCTTT,CASSIQIIMNTEAFF
TRBJ2-7,-,15,TRBD2,TRBV27,TGTGCCAGCAGTCCGGGAGGACTGGCGGGAGATGAGCAGTACTTC,CASSPGGLAGDEQYF
TRBJ2-4,-,17,TRBD1,TRBV3-1/TRBV3-2,TGTGCCAGCAGCCAAGATCTCTCAGGGGGCCCGGTGAACATTCAGTACTTC,CASSQDLSGGPVNIQYF
TRBJ1-1,-,12,-,TRBV29-1,TGCAGCGTTTCGACGTTTGACAGTGAAGCTTTCTTT,CSVSTFDSEAFF
TRBJ1-1,-,15,-,TRBV28,TGTGCCAGCAGTTTACCCTTCGGGATGAACACTGAAGCTTTCTTT,CASSLPFGMNTEAFF
TRBJ2-1,once,16,-,TRBV2,TGTGCCAGCAGGCCCGCGGGACTTCGATCCTACAATGAGCAGTTCTTC,CASRPAGLRSYNEQFF
TRBJ2-1,-,15,-,TRBV7-8,TGTGCCAGCAGCCGAGGTGGACAGACGTACAATGAGCAGTTCTTC,CASSRGGQTYNEQFF
TRBJ2-2,-,16,TRBD1,TRBV24-1,TGTGCCATCAGTGATGCAGGGGGCGCGGGCACCGGGGAGCTGTTTTTT,CAISDAGGAGTGELFF
TRBJ1-2,few,14,-,TRBV25-1,TGTGCCAGCAGTAGCGGACTCTTTAGCTATGGCTACACCTTC,CASSSGLFSYGYTF
TRBJ1-1,-,16,TRBD1,TRBV24-1,TGTGCCACCAGTGATTCGACAGGGGGGTGGTACACTGAAGCTTTCTTT,CATSDSTGGWYTEAFF
TRBJ1-5,once,18,TRBD1,TRBV24-1,TGTGCCACCAGTGAGAAGCCGGGACAGGGTAATTTTGGTCAGCCCCAGCATTTT,CATSEKPGQGNFGQPQHF
TRBJ2-7,-,16,TRBD1,TRBV5-1,TGCGCCAGCAGCTCGTCTATCGGGACAGAGACCTACGAGCAGTACTTC,CASSSSIGTETYEQYF
TRBJ1-5,once,15,TRBD1,TRBV2,TGTGCCAGCAGTAACCAGGGGGTGAGCAATCAGCCCCAGCATTTT,CASSNQGVSNQPQHF
TRBJ2-1,-,13,TRBD2,TRBV9,TGTGCCAGCAGCCAGGGACTAGACAATGAGCAGTTCTTC,CASSQGLDNEQFF
TRBJ2-7,-,13,-,TRBV6-5,TGTGCCAGCAGACCGACAGCCACCTACGAGCAGTACTTC,CASRPTATYEQYF
TRBJ1-2,few,13,-,TRBV4-2,TGTGCCAGCAGCCAGGGAGTGTACTATGGCTACACCTTC,CASSQGVYYGYTF
TRBJ2-5,-,15,TRBD1,TRBV5-6,TGTGCCAGCAGCTTGGCTGGGACAGGGGGGGAGACCCAGTACTTC,CASSLAGTGGETQYF
TRBJ2-5,-,15,TRBD2,TRBV4-2,TGTGCCAGCAGCCACGGGGGAGGGCCTGGAGAGACCCAGTACTTC,CASSHGGGPGETQYF
TRBJ2-1,-,13,-,TRBV2,TGTGCCAGCAAACTAGATTTTAACAATGAGCAGTTCTTC,CASKLDFNNEQFF
TRBJ1-6,-,21,TRBD1,TRBV19,TGTGCCAGTAGTATTAGAAGTGGAGGAGACAGGGAGAGCTCCTATAATTCACCCCTCCACTTT,CASSIRSGGDRESSYNSPLHF
TRBJ2-2,-,17,TRBD2,TRBV11-3,TGTGCCAGCAGCGTCGGGAGTGCCGCGGGAGACGACGGGGAGCTGTTTTTT,CASSVGSAAGDDGELFF
TRBJ1-3,once,14,TRBD1,TRBV10-3,TGTGCCACCGGGACAGGCAACTCTGGAAACACCATATATTTT,CATGTGNSGNTIYF
TRBJ2-3,once,16,TRBD1,TRBV10-3,TGTGCCATCAGTGACCCGACAGGGATCGGCACAGATACGCAGTATTTT,CAISDPTGIGTDTQYF
TRBJ2-2,-,17,-,TRBV28,TGTGCCAGCAGGTACAAACTTCTTCGTCGAGCGACCGGGGAGCTGTTTTTT,CASRYKLLRRATGELFF
TRBJ2-3,-,13,-,TRBV7-9,TGTGCCAGCAGCTCCACTCACACAGATACGCAGTATTTT,CASSSTHTDTQYF
TRBJ2-1,-,16,TRBD2,TRBV18,TGTGCCAGCTCACCACCCCAACCGGGACTAGCGGGAGGGCTGTTCTTC,CASSPPQPGLAGGLFF
TRBJ1-1,-,12,-,TRBV15,TGTGCCACCAGCAGAGACCCCACAGGAGCTTTCTTT,CATSRDPTGAFF
TRBJ2-1,-,15,TRBD1,TRBV7-2,TGTGCCAGCAGCTTCGATCAGGGGGCGCAAAATGAGCAGTTCTTC,CASSFDQGAQNEQFF
TRBJ1-1,-,13,-,TRBV30,TGTGCCTGTCGGGTCAGCTTGAACACTGAAGCTTTCTTT,CACRVSLNTEAFF
TRBJ2-2,-,15,-,TRBV2,TGTGCCAGCAGTGAAGTAGGGGAATCCACCGGGGAGCTGTTTTTT,CASSEVGESTGELFF
TRBJ1-1,-,18,TRBD1,TRBV7-8,TGTGCCAGCAGCTTAGAAGGCAGGGGGCGGTCAATGAACACTGAAGCTTTCTTT,CASSLEGRGRSMNTEAFF
TRBJ1-5,-,11,-,TRBV6-6,TGTGCCAGCAGACATACAGAGCCCCAGCATTTT,CASRHTEPQHF
TRBJ1-1,-,13,-,TRBV4-1,TGCGCCAGCAGCCAAGGGAGGGACACTGAAGCTTTCTTT,CASSQGRDTEAFF
TRBJ2-7,-,14,-,TRBV6-5,TGTGCCAGCGGCACACAGGGAAACTCCTACGAGCAGTACTTC,CASGTQGNSYEQYF
TRBJ1-2,-,14,TRBD1,TRBV5-1,TGCGCCAGCAGCTTTGGAGGACAGGGGAGCGGCTACACCTTC,CASSFGGQGSGYTF
TRBJ2-1,-,15,-,TRBV5-4,TGTGCCAGCCGGAGGGTCTACCAGGGAGAGCGGGAGCAGTTCTTC,CASRRVYQGEREQFF